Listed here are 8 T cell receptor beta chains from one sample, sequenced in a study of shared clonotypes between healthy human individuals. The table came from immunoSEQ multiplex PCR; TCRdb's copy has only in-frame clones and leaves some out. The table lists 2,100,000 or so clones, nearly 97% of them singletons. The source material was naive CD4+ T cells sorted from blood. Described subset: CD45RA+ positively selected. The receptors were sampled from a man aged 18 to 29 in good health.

CDR3 coding DNA: TGTGCCAGCAGCTCTAGTCTAGGGAGTGGCTACACCTTC. Its protein product is CASSSSLGSGYTF. This sequence joins TRBV5-4 and TRBJ1-2, with D unclear. Deletions cut 3 bases from V and 7 bases from J, with 13 bases between. CDR1 is SGHNT, CDR2 YYREEE, per germline (reference sequence). This CDR3 is 13 amino acids long.

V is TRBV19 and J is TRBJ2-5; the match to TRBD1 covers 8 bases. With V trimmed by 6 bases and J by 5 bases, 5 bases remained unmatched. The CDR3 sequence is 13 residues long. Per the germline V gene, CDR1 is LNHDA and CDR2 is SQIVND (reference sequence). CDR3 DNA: TGTGCCAGTAGCACAGGGGGGTACGAGACCCAGTACTTC. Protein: CASSTGGYETQYF.

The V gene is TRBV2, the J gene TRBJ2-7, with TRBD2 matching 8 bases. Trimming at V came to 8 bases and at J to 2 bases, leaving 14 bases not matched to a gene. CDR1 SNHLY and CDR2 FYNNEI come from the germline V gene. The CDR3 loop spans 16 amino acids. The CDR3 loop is CASGVKPGLVAYEQYF. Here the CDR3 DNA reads TGTGCCAGCGGAGTAAAGCCGGGACTAGTAGCCTACGAGCAGTACTTC. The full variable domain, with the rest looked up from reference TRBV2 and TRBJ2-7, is EPEVTQTPSHQVTQMGQEVILRCVPISNHLYFYWYRQILGQKVEFLVSFYNNEISEKSEIFDDQFSVERPDGSNFTLKIRSTKLEDSAMYFCASGVKPGLVAYEQYFGPGTRLTVT.

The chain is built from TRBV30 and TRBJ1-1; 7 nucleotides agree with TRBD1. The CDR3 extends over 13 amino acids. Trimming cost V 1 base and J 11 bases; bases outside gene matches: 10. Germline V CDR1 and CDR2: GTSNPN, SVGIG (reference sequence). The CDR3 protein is CAWSARQGFMAFF. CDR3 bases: TGTGCCTGGAGTGCAAGACAGGGTTTCATGGCTTTCTTT.

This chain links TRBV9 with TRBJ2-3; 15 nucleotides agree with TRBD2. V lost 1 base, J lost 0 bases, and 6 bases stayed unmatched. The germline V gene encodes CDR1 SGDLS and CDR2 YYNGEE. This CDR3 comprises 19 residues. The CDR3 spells CASSVSGTSGRRSTDTQYF. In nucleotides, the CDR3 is TGTGCCAGCAGCGTAAGTGGGACTAGCGGGAGGAGGAGCACAGATACGCAGTATTTT.

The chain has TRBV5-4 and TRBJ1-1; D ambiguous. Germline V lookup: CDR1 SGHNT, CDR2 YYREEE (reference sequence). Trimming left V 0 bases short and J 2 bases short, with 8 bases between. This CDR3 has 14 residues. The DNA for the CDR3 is TGTGCCAGCAGCTTGGGACATGGTAACACTGAAGCTTTCTTT. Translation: CASSLGHGNTEAFF.

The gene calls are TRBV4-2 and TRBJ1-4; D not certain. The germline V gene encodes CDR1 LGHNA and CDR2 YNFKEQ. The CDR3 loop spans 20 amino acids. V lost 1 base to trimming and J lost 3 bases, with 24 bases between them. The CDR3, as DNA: TGTGCCAGCAGCCAAGGGGCCCGGGTCTCTCGGTCGGCAGCTAATGAAAAACTGTTTTTT. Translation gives CASSQGARVSRSAANEKLFF.

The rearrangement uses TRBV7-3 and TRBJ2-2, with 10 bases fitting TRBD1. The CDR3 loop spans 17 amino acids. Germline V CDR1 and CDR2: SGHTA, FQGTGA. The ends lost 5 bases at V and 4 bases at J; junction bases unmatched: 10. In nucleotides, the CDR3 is TGTGCCAGCAGCACGGCGACAGGGGGCCATAGCACCGGGGAGCTGTTTTTT. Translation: CASSTATGGHSTGELFF.